This TCR beta chain is from a study of OX40 agonist ivuxolimab in advanced cancers. Whole-study results and caveats: Researchers report that CD8+ T cells had, on average, more expanded clones than CD4+. Partial responders at 0.1-3.0 mg/kg showed near-lowest clonal expansion.

Repertoires were generated with immunoSEQ multiplex PCR, while TCRdb's copy carries only in-frame clones and drops some. Of approximately 69,000 clones detected, 65% to 80% appear once; the ten largest clones hold around 2%. The germline gives CDR1 SNHLY, CDR2 FYNNEI. CDR3 length: 13 residues. V lost 6 bases and J 7 bases, leaving 10 bases between the germline ends. Within the sample, this clone is medium-sized. The antigen is unknown. The sequence derives from an adult with an advanced solid tumor such as melanoma, head and neck, liver or kidney cancer. The rearrangement links TRBV2 to TRBJ1-6; D not certain. Specimen: CD4+ or CD8+ T cells sorted from blood, collected in a trial of the OX40 agonist ivuxolimab. The CDR3 nucleotides are TGTGCCAGCAGGTTGGGGATAAATTCACCCCTCCACTTT. It encodes CASRLGINSPLHF. Complete variable domain (other parts from reference TRBV2 and TRBJ1-6): EPEVTQTPSHQVTQMGQEVILRCVPISNHLYFYWYRQILGQKVEFLVSFYNNEISEKSEIFDDQFSVERPDGSNFTLKIRSTKLEDSAMYFCASRLGINSPLHFGNGTRLTVT.